This TCR beta chain emerged from a study of vaccination and CD4 T cells after COVID-19. Study-level background: At a median around 100 days (range 35 to 161) after diagnosis, post-COVID samples were drawn.

Using its own MiXCR run on the PCR reads, TCRdb lists one record per CDR3 protein. Here the sample spans around 28,000 distinct CDR3 sequences, under 65% being singletons. Time point described: late sampling 161 to 241 days after vaccination in a few convalescent patients. Sequencing used CD4+ T cells from blood, obtained about 7 months after SARS-CoV-2 vaccination. The clonotype was recovered from a human donor who had recovered from COVID-19.

The CDR3 reads CASSGTGLGYTF. DNA for the CDR3: TGTGCCAGTTCTGGGACAGGACTTGGCTACACCTTC. The chain couples TRBV2 to TRBJ1-2; 8 bases align to TRBD1. Germline V CDR1 and CDR2: SNHLY, FYNNEI. V shed 9 bases and J 7 bases; nucleotides not matched to a gene: 7. CDR3 length: 12 residues.